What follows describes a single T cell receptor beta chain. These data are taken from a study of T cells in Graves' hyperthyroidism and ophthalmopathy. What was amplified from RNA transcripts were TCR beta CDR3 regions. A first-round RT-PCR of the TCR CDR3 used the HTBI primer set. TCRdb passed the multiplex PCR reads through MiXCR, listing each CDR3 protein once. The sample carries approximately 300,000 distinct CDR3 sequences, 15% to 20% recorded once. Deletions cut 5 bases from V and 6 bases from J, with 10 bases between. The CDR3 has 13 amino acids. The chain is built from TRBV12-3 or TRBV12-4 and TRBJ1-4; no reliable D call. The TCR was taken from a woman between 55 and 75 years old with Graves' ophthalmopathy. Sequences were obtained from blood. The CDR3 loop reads CASSRKADEKLFF. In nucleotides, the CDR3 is TGTGCCAGCAGTCGGAAGGCGGATGAAAAACTGTTTTTT.